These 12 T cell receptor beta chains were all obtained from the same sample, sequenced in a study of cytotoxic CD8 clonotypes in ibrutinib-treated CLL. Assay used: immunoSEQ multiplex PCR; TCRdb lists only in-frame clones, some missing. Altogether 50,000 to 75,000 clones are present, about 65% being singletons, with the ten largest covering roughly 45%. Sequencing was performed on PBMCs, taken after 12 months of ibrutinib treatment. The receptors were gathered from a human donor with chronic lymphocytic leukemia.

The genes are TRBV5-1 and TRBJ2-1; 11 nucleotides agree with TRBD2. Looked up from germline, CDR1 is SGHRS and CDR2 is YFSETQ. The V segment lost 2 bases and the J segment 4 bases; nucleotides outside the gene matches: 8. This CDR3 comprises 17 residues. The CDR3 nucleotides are TGCGCCAGCAGCTTCGGGCTAGCGGGAGGAACTTACAATGAGCAGTTCTTC. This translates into CASSFGLAGGTYNEQFF.

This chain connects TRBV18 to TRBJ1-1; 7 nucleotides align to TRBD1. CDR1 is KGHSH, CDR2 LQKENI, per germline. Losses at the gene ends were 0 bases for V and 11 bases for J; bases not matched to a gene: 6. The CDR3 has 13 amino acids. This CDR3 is CASSPPEGAGAFF. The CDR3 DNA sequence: TGTGCCAGCTCACCACCAGAGGGGGCCGGGGCTTTCTTT.

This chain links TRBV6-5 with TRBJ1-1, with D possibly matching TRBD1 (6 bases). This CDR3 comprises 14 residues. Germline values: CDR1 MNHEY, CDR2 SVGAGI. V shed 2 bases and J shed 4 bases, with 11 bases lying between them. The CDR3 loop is CASSYVMGATEAFF. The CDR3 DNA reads TGTGCCAGCAGTTACGTAATGGGGGCCACTGAAGCTTTCTTT.

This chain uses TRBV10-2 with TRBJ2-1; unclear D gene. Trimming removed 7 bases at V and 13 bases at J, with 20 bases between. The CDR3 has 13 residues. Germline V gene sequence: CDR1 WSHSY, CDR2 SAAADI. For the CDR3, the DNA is TGCGCCAGCATCTCCAGTAATGTCGGGCCTCAGTTCTTC. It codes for CASISSNVGPQFF.

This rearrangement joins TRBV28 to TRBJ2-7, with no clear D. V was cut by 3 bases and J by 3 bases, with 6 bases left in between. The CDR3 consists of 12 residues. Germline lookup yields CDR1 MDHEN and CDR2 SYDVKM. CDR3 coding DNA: TGTGCCAGCAGTTTGTGGCTCTACGAGCAGTACTTC. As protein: CASSLWLYEQYF. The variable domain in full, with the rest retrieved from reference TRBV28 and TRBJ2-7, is DVKVTQSSRYLVKRTGEKVFLECVQDMDHENMFWYRQDPGLGLRLIYFSYDVKMKEKGDIPEGYSVSREKKERFSLILESASTNQTSMYLCASSLWLYEQYFGPGTRLTVT.

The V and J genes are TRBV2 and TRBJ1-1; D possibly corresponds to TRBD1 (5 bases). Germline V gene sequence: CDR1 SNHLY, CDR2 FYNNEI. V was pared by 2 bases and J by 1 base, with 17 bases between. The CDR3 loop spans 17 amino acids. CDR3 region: CASSEPVAGSKNTEAFF. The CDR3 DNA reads TGTGCCAGCAGTGAACCCGTTGCAGGGAGCAAGAACACTGAAGCTTTCTTT.

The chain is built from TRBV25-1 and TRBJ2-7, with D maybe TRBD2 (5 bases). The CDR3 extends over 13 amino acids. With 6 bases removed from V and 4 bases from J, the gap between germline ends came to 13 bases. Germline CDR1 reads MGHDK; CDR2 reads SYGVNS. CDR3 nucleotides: TGTGCCAGCAGGGGGTACGAGGGATACGAGCAGTACTTC. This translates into CASRGYEGYEQYF.

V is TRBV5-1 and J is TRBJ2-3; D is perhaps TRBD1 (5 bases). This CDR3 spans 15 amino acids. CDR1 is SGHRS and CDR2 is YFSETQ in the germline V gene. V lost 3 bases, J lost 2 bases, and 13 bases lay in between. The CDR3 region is CASSSTAPITDTQYF. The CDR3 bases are TGCGCCAGCAGCTCGACAGCACCGATCACAGATACGCAGTATTTT.

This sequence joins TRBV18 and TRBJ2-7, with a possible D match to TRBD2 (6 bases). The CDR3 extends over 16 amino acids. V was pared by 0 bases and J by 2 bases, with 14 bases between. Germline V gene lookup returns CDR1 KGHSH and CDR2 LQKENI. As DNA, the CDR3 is TGTGCCAGCTCACCACCGCGAGACAGCGGGCCCTACGAGCAGTACTTC. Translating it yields CASSPPRDSGPYEQYF.

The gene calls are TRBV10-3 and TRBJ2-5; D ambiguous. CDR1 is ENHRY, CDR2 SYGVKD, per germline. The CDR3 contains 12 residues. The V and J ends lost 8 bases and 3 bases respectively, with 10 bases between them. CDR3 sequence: CAIAPDEETQYF. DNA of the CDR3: TGTGCCATCGCCCCTGACGAAGAGACCCAGTACTTC.

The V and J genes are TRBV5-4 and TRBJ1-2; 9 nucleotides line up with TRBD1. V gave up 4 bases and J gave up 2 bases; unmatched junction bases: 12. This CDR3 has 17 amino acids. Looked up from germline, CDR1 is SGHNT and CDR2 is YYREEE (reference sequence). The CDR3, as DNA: TGTGCCAGCAGCCTTCCGGGGCGGGACAGGGTAAACTATGGCTACACCTTC. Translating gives CASSLPGRDRVNYGYTF.

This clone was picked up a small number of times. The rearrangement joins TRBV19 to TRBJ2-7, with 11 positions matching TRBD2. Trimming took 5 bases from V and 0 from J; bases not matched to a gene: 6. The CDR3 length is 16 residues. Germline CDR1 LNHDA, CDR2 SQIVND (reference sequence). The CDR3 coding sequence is TGTGCCAGTAGTCCACCTACTAGCGGGAGCTCCTACGAGCAGTACTTC. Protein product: CASSPPTSGSSYEQYF.